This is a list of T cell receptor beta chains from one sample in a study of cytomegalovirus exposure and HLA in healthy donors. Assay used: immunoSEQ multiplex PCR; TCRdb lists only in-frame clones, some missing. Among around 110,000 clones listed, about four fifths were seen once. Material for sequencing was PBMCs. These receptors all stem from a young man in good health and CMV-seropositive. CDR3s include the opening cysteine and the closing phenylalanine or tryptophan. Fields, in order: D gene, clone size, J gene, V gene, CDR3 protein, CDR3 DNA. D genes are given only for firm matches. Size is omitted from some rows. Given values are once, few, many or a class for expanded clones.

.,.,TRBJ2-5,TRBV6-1,CASSGRVQETQYF,TGTGCCAGCAGTGGGCGGGTCCAAGAGACCCAGTACTTC
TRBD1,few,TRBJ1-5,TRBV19,CASSIDLRGQSQPQHF,TGTGCCAGTAGTATCGATCTCAGGGGGCAGAGTCAGCCCCAGCATTTT
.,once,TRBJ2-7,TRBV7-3,CASSLMAGPLQQYF,TGTGCCAGCAGCTTAATGGCGGGGCCACTGCAGCAGTACTTC
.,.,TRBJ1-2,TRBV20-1,CTPLEGYTF,TGCACCCCCTTGGAGGGCTACACCTTC
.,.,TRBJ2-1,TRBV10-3,CAISDPASLVGEQFF,TGTGCCATCAGTGACCCAGCGAGCCTTGTGGGTGAGCAGTTCTTC
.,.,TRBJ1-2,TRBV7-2,CASSPTRYYGYTF,TGTGCCAGCAGCCCGACAAGATACTATGGCTACACCTTC
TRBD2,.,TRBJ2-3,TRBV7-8,CASSLHWASGDLFTDTQYF,TGTGCCAGCAGCTTACACTGGGCTAGCGGGGACCTATTCACAGATACGCAGTATTTT
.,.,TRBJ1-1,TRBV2,CASSERRPSNTEAFF,TGTGCCAGCAGTGAACGGAGGCCATCGAACACTGAAGCTTTCTTT
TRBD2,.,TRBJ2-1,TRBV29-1,CSGPGGGYNEQFF,TGCAGCGGCCCGGGCGGGGGTTACAATGAGCAGTTCTTC
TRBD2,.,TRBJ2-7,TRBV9,CASSIRLAGGEQYF,TGTGCCAGCAGCATTCGACTAGCGGGTGGGGAGCAGTACTTC
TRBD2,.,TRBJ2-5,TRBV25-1,CASSDGRGGNFRQETQYF,TGTGCCAGCAGCGACGGTAGGGGAGGGAATTTTCGCCAAGAGACCCAGTACTTC
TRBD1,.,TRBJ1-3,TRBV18,CASSGQGNGNTIYF,TGTGCCAGCTCCGGACAGGGCAACGGAAACACCATATATTTT
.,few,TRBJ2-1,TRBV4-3,CASSQEVGSLYNEQFF,TGCGCCAGCAGCCAAGAAGTGGGCTCCCTCTACAATGAGCAGTTCTTC
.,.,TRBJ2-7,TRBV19,CASSGGLYEQYF,TGTGCCAGTAGTGGAGGGTTGTACGAGCAGTACTTC
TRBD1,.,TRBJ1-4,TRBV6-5,CASGWTGEKLFF,TGTGCCAGCGGGTGGACAGGTGAAAAACTGTTTTTT
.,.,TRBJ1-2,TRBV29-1,CSVGQPSYGYTF,TGCAGCGTTGGACAGCCTTCTTATGGCTACACCTTC
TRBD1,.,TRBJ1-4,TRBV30,CAWSVQLQGHEKLFF,TGTGCCTGGAGTGTACAACTACAGGGGCACGAAAAACTGTTTTTT
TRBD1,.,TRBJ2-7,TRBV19,CASTMGDRDSEQYF,TGTGCCAGTACCATGGGGGACAGGGATAGCGAGCAGTACTTC
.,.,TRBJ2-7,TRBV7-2,CASSFRLTTYEQYF,TGTGCCAGCAGCTTTCGCCTAACTACCTACGAGCAGTACTTC
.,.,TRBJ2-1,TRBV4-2,CASSRVGLYEQFF,TGTGCCAGCAGCCGTGTGGGCCTTTATGAGCAGTTCTTC
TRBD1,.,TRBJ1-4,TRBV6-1,CASSEGQGAEKLFF,TGTGCCAGCAGTGAAGGACAGGGGGCTGAAAAACTGTTTTTT
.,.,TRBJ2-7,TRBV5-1,CASRLQGPYEQYF,TGCGCCAGCAGGCTACAGGGACCCTACGAGCAGTACTTC
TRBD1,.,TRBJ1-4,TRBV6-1,CASSTTGYGEKLFF,TGTGCCAGCAGTACGACAGGGTATGGCGAAAAACTGTTTTTT
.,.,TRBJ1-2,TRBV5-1,CASSENPGVGYTF,TGCGCCAGCAGCGAAAATCCAGGGGTCGGCTACACCTTC
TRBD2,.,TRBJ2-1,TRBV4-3,CASSRLADYNEQFF,TGCGCCAGCAGCCGACTAGCGGATTACAATGAGCAGTTCTTC
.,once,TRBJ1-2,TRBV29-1,CSAKADSLNYGYTF,TGCAGCGCTAAAGCAGACTCCTTAAACTATGGCTACACCTTC
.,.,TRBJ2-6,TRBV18,CASSPIQQFSGANGLTF,TGTGCCAGCTCACCGATACAGCAGTTCTCTGGGGCCAACGGCCTGACTTTC
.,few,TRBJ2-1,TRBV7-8,CASSLRGGDYNEQFF,TGTGCCAGCAGCTTGAGGGGCGGGGATTACAATGAGCAGTTCTTC
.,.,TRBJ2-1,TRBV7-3,CASSLGAPDGQFF,TGTGCCAGCAGCTTAGGGGCCCCCGATGGGCAGTTCTTC
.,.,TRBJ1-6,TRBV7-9,CASSLAYSPLHF,TGTGCCAGCAGCTTAGCCTATTCACCCCTCCACTTT
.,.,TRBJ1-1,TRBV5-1,CASSRRTGMNTEAFF,TGCGCCAGCAGTCGACGGACTGGGATGAACACTGAAGCTTTCTTT
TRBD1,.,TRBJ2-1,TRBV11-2,CASSAPGQGALPLFF,TGTGCCAGCAGCGCACCGGGACAGGGGGCCCTACCCCTCTTCTTC
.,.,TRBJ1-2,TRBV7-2,CASSLRGHYGYTF,TGTGCCAGCAGCTTAAGGGGTCACTATGGCTACACCTTC
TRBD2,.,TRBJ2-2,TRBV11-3,CASSFRVAGAFTGELFF,TGTGCCAGCAGCTTCCGGGTAGCGGGGGCTTTCACCGGGGAGCTGTTTTTT
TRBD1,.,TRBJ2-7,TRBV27,CASSPGQVYEQYF,TGTGCCAGCAGCCCGGGACAGGTCTACGAGCAGTACTTC
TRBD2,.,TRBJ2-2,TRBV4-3,CASSQAPPLTSGLNTGELFF,TGCGCCAGCAGCCAAGCACCCCCCCTAACTAGCGGACTAAACACCGGGGAGCTGTTTTTT
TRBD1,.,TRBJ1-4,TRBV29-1,CSVSGQGINEKLFF,TGCAGCGTTTCAGGACAGGGGATTAATGAAAAACTGTTTTTT
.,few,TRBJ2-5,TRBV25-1,CASSDPRTEETQYF,TGTGCCAGCAGTGACCCAAGAACGGAGGAGACCCAGTACTTC
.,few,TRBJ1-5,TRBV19,CASSSGERLPQHF,TGTGCCAGTAGCTCAGGGGAACGACTTCCCCAGCATTTT
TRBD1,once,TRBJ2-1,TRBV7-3,CASSLTLDRSSEQFF,TGTGCCAGCAGCTTAACTCTGGACAGGTCAAGCGAGCAGTTCTTC
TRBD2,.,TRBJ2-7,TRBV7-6,CASSQIAGGAYEQYF,TGTGCCAGCAGCCAAATAGCGGGAGGCGCCTACGAGCAGTACTTC
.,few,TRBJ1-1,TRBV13,CASSLGDRSTGEAFF,TGTGCCAGCAGCTTAGGAGACAGGTCGACTGGGGAAGCTTTCTTT
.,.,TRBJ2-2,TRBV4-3,CASSTQTIGPEWPPNTGELFF,TGCGCCAGCAGCACCCAAACTATCGGCCCCGAGTGGCCCCCGAACACCGGGGAGCTGTTTTTT
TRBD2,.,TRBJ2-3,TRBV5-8,CASSRGGADYMQYF,TGTGCCAGCAGCCGCGGGGGGGCCGATTATATGCAGTATTTT
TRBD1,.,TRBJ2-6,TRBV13,CASSPGQYNVLTF,TGTGCCAGCAGCCCGGGACAGTACAACGTCCTGACTTTC
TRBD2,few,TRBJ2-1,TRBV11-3,CASSHGTSGRDEQFF,TGTGCCAGCAGCCATGGGACTAGCGGGAGAGATGAGCAGTTCTTC
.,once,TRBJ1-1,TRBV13,CASSQGLEAFF,TGTGCCAGTTCGCAGGGACTTGAAGCTTTCTTT
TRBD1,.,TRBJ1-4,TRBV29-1,CSARGQGKEDNEKLFF,TGCAGCGCCCGGGGACAGGGGAAGGAGGATAATGAAAAACTGTTTTTT
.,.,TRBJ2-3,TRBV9,CASSPQPQGPSSTDTQYF,TGTGCCAGCAGCCCTCAGCCCCAGGGGCCTTCTAGCACAGATACGCAGTATTTT
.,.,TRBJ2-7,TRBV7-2,CASSLSTVGRYF,TGTGCCAGCAGCTTATCGACGGTTGGGCGGTACTTC
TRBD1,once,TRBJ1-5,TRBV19,CASTPRGRQSNQPQHF,TGTGCCAGTACCCCTAGGGGGCGACAGAGCAATCAGCCCCAGCATTTT
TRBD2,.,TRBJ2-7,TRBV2,CASWGQGLAAYEQYF,TGTGCCAGCTGGGGACAGGGACTAGCGGCGTACGAGCAGTACTTC
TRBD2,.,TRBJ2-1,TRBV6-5,CASSYHLAGGPGEQFF,TGTGCCAGCAGTTACCACCTAGCGGGGGGGCCAGGTGAGCAGTTCTTC
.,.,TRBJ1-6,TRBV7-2,CASSPGGNSPLHF,TGTGCCAGCAGCCCGGGGGGGAATTCACCCCTCCACTTT
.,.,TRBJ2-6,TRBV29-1,CSVEDRGALNTGANGLTF,TGCAGCGTTGAAGATCGGGGGGCTTTGAACACTGGGGCCAACGGCCTGACTTTC
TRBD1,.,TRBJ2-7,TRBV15,CATSPGTGPSNEQYF,TGTGCCACCAGCCCCGGGACAGGGCCCTCTAACGAGCAGTACTTC
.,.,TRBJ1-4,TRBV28,CASSPGGVTNEKLFF,TGTGCCAGCTCACCTGGGGGGGTAACTAATGAAAAACTGTTTTTT
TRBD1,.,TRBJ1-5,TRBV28,CASSRPEGQGNQPQHF,TGTGCCAGCAGTCGCCCTGAGGGACAGGGGAACCAGCCCCAGCATTTT
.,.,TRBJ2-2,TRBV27,CASSPGSRRGTGELFF,TGTGCCAGCAGTCCGGGGTCCCGGAGAGGCACCGGGGAGCTGTTTTTT